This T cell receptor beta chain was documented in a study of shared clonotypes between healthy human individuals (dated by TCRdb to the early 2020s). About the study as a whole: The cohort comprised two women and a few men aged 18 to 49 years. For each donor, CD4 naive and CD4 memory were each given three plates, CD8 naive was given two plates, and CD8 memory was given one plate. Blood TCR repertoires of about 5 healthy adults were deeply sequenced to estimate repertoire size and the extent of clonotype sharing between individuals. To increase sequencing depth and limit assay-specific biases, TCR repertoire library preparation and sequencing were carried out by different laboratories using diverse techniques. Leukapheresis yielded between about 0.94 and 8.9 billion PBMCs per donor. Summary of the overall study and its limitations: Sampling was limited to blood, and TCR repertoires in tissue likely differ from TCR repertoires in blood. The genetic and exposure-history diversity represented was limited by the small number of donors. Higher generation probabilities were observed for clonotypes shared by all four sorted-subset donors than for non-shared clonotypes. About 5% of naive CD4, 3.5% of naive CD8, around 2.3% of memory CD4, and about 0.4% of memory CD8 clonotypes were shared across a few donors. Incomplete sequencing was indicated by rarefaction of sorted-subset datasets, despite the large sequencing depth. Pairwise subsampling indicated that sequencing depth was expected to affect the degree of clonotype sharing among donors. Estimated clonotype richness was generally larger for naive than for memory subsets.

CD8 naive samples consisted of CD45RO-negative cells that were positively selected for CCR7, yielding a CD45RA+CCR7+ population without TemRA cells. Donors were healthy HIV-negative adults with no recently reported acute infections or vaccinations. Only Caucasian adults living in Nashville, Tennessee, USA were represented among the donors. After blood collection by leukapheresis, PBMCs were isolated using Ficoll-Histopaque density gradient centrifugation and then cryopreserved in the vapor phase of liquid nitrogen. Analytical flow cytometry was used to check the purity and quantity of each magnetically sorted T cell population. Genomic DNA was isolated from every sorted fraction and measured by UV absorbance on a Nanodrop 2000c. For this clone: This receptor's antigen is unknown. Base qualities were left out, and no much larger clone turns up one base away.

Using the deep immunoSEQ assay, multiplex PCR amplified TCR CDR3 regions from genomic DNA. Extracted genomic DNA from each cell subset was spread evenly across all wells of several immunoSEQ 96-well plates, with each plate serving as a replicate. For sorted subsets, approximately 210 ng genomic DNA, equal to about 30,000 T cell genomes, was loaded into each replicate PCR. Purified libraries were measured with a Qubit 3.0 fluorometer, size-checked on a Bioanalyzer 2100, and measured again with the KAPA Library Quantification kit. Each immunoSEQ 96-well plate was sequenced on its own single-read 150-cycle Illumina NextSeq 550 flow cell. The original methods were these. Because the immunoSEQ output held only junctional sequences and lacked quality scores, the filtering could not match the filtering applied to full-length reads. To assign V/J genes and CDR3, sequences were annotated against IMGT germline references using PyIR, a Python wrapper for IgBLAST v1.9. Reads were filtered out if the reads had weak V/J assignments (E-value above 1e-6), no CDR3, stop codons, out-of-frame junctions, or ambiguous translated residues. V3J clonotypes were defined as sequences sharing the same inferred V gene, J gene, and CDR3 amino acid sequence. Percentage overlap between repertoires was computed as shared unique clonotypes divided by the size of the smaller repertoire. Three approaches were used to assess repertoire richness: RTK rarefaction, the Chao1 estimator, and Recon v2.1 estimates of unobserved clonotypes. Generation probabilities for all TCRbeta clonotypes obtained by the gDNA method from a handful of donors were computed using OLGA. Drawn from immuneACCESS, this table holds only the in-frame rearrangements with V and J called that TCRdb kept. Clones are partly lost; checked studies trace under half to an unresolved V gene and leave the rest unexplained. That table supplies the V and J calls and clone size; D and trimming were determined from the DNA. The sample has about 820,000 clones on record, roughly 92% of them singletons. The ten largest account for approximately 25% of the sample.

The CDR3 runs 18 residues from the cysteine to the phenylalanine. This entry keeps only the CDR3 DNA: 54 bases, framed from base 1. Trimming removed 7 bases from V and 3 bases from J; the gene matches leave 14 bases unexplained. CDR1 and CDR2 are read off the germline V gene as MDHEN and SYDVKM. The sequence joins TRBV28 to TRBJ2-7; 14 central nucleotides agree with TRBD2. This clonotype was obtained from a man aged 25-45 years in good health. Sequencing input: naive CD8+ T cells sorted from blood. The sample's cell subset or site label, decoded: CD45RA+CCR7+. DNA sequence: TGTGCCAGCATTGGTGCAGGACTAGCGGGAGGTAAGGGCTACGAGCAGTACTTC. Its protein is CASIGAGLAGGKGYEQYF. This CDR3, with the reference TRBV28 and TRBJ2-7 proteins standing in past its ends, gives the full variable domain DVKVTQSSRYLVKRTGEKVFLECVQDMDHENMFWYRQDPGLGLRLIYFSYDVKMKEKGDIPEGYSVSREKKERFSLILESASTNQTSMYLCASIGAGLAGGKGYEQYFGPGTRLTVT.